This T cell receptor (beta chain) was profiled in a study of cytomegalovirus exposure and HLA in healthy donors. Trimming shortened V by 2 bases and J by 3 bases, and 17 bases separated the two germline ends. Germline values: CDR1 GTSNPN, CDR2 SVGIG (reference sequence). CDR3 length equals 15 residues. This PCR relied on a set of 60 Vbeta primers and 13 Jbeta primers. Sequencing was performed with immunoSEQ multiplex PCR; in TCRdb, only in-frame clones are kept and a portion is missing. The repertoire consists of some 150,000 clones, with less than 85% occurring once and the leading ten covering more than 3.5%.

This TCR was recovered from a man aged 40-49 years in good health and CMV-seronegative. The chain recombines TRBV30 with TRBJ2-7; weak D call: TRBD2 (6 bases). The sequencing sample was made of PBMCs. The CDR3 sequence: CAWSRRGSPYYEQYF. CDR3 coding DNA: TGTGCCTGGAGTAGGAGGGGCTCCCCCTACTACGAGCAGTACTTC.